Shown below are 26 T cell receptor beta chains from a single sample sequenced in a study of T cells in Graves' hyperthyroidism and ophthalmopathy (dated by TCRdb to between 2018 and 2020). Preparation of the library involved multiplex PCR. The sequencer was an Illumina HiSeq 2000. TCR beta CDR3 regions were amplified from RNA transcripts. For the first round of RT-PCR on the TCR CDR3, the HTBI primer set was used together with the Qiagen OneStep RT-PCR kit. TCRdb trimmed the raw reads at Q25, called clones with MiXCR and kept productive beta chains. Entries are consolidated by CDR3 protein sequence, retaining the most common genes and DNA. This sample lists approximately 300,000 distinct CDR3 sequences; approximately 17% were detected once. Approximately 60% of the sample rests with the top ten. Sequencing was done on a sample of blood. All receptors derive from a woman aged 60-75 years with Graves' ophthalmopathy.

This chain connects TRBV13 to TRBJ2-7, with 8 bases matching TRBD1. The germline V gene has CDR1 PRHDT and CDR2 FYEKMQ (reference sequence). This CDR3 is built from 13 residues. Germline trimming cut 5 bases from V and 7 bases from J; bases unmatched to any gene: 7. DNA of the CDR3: TGTGCCAGCAGCCCCAGGGGGCGAGGGGAGCAGTACTTC. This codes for CASSPRGRGEQYF.

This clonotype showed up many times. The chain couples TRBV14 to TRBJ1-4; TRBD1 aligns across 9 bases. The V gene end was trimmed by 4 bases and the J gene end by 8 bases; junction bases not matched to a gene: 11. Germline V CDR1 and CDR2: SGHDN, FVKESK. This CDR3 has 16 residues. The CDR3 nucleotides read TGTGCCAGCAGCCTTCGTCTGGGACAGGGAGGGGAAAAACTGTTTTTT. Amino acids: CASSLRLGQGGEKLFF.

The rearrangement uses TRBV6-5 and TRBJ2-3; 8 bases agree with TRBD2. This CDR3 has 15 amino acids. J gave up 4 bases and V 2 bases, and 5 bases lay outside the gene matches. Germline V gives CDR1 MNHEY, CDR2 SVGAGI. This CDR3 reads CASSYGAGASDTQYF. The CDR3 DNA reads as TGTGCCAGCAGTTACGGAGCGGGAGCTTCAGATACGCAGTATTTT.

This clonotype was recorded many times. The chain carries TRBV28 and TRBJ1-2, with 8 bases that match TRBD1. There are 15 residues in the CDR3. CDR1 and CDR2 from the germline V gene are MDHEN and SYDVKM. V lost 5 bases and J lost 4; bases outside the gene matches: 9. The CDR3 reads CASSPNSQGVYGYTF. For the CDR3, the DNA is TGTGCCAGCAGTCCCAATTCACAGGGGGTCTATGGCTACACCTTC.

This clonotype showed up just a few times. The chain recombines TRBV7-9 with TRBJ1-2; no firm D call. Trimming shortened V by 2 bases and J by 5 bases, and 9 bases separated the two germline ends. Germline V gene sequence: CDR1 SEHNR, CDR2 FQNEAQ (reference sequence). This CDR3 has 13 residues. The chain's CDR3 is CASSLNQFYGYTF. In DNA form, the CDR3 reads TGTGCCAGCAGCTTAAATCAGTTTTATGGCTACACCTTC.

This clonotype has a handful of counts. CDR3 residues: CASPSGQNRPYTGELFF. Written as DNA, the CDR3 is TGTGCCAGCCCCTCGGGACAGAACAGACCCTACACCGGGGAGCTGTTTTTT. V is TRBV7-2 and J is TRBJ2-2, with TRBD1 matching over 7 bases. The CDR3 extends over 17 amino acids. V gave up 8 bases and J gave up 3 bases; unmatched junction bases: 15. In germline, CDR1 is SGHTA, CDR2 FQGNSA. The full variable domain, completed using reference TRBV7-2 and TRBJ2-2, is GAGVSQSPSNKVTEKGKDVELRCDPISGHTALYWYRQSLGQGLEFLIYFQGNSAPDKSGLPSDRFSAERTGGSVSTLTIQRTQQEDSAVYLCASPSGQNRPYTGELFFGEGSRLTVL.

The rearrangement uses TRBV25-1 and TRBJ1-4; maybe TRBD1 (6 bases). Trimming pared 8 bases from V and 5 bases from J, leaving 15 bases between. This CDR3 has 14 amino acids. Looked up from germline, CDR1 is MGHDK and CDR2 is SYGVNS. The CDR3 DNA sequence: TGTGCCAGCGGGGGTGGGGGCCTCAATGAAAAACTGTTTTTT. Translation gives CASGGGGLNEKLFF.

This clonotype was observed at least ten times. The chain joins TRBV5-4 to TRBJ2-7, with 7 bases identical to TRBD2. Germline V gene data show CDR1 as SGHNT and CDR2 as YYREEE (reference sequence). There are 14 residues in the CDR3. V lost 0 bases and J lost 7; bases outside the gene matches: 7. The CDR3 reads CASSLAMSGGEQYF. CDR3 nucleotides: TGTGCCAGCAGCTTGGCCATGTCCGGGGGGGAGCAGTACTTC. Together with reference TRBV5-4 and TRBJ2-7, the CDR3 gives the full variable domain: ETGVTQSPTHLIKTRGQQVTLRCSSQSGHNTVSWYQQALGQGPQFIFQYYREEENGRGNFPPRFSGLQFPNYSSELNVNALELDDSALYLCASSLAMSGGEQYFGPGTRLTVT.

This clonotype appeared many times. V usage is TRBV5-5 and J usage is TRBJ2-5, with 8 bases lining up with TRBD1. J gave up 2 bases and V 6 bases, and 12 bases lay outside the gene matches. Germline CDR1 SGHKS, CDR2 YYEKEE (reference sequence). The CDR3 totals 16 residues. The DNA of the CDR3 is TGTGCCAGCACCTCAGGGGGCCGAGGATCACAAGAGACCCAGTACTTC. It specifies CASTSGGRGSQETQYF.

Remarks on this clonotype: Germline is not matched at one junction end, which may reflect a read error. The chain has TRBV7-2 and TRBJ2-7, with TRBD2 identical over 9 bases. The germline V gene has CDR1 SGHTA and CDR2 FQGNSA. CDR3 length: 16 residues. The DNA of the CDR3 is TGTGCCGGCAGCCCGAGAAGGCGGGAGGGAACCTACGAGCAGTACTTC. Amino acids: CAGSPRRREGTYEQYF. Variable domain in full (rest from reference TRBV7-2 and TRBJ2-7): GAGVSQSPSNKVTEKGKDVELRCDPISGHTALYWYRQSLGQGLEFLIYFQGNSAPDKSGLPSDRFSAERTGGSVSTLTIQRTQQEDSAVYLCAGSPRRREGTYEQYFGPGTRLTVT.

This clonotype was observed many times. CDR3 loop: CASSQERRAIDTQYF. CDR3 DNA: TGTGCCAGCAGCCAAGAAAGGAGGGCGATAGATACGCAGTATTTT. The chain has TRBV3-1 and TRBJ2-3; maybe TRBD2 (6 bases). This CDR3 has 15 residues. Trimming left V 0 bases short and J 5 bases short, with 12 bases between. CDR1 is LGHDT and CDR2 is YNNKEL in the germline V gene (reference sequence).

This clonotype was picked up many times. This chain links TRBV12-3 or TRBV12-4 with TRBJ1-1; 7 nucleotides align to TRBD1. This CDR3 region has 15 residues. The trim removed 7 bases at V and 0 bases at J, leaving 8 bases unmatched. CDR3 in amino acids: CASKMTGFMNTEAFF. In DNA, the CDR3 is TGTGCCAGCAAGATGACAGGGTTCATGAACACTGAAGCTTTCTTT.

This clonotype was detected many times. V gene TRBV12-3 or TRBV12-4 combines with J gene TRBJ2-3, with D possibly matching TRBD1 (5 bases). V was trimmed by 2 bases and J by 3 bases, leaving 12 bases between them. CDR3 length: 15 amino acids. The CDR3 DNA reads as TGTGCCAGCAGTTTACAGGGTGGATGGACAGATACGCAGTATTTT. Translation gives CASSLQGGWTDTQYF.

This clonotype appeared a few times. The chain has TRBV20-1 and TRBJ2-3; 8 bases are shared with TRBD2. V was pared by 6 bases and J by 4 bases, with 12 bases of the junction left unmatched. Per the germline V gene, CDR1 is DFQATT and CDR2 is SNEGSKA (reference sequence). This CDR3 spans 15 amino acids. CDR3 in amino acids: CSAAAGAGAPDTQYF. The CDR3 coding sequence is TGCAGTGCGGCGGCTGGAGCGGGAGCCCCAGATACGCAGTATTTT.

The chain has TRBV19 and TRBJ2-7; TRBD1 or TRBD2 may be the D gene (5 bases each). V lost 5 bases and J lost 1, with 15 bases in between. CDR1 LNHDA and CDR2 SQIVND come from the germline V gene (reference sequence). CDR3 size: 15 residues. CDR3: CASSETGTLSYEQYF. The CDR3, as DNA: TGTGCCAGTAGTGAGACCGGGACCCTATCCTACGAGCAGTACTTC.

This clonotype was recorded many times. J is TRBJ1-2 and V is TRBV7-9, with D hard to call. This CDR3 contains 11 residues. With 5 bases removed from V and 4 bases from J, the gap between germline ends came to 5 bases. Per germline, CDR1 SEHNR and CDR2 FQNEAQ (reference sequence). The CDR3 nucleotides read TGTGCCAGCAGCCCTTCCTATGGCTACACCTTC. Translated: CASSPSYGYTF.

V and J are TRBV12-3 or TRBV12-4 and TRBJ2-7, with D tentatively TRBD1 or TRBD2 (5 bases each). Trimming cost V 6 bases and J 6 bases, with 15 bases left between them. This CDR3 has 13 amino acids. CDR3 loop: CASRGTVFAEQYF. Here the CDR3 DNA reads TGTGCCAGCAGGGGGACGGTTTTTGCCGAGCAGTACTTC.

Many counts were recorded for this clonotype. The CDR3 spells CASSKTGTDYNSPLHF. CDR3 in DNA: TGTGCCAGCAGTAAGACCGGGACAGACTATAATTCACCCCTCCACTTT. The chain combines TRBV2 with TRBJ1-6, with TRBD1 matching 7 bases. Germline V gene data show CDR1 as SNHLY and CDR2 as FYNNEI. Unmatched junction bases numbered 7, after V lost 5 bases and J lost 3 bases. CDR3 length: 16 residues.

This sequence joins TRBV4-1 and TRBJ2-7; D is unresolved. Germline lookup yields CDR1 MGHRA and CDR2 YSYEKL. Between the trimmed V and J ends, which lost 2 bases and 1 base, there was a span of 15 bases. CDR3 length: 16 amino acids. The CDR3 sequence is CASSQQEALSSYEQYF. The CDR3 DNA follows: TGCGCCAGCAGCCAACAGGAAGCCCTGAGTTCCTACGAGCAGTACTTC.

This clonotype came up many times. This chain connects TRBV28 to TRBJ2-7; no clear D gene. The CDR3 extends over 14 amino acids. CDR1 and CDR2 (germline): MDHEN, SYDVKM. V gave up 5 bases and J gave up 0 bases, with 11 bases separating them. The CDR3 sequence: CASSAEIYSYEQYF. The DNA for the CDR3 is TGTGCCAGCAGTGCCGAAATATACTCCTACGAGCAGTACTTC.

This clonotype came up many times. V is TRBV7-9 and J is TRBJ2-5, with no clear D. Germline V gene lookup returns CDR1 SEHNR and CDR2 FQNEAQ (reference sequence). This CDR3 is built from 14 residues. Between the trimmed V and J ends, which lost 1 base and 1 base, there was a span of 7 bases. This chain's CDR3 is CASSLGVIQETQYF. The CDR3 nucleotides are TGTGCCAGCAGCTTAGGGGTGATCCAAGAGACCCAGTACTTC. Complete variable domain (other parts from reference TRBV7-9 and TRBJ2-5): DTGVSQNPRHKITKRGQNVTFRCDPISEHNRLYWYRQTLGQGPEFLTYFQNEAQLEKSRLLSDRFSAERPKGSFSTLEIQRTEQGDSAMYLCASSLGVIQETQYFGPGTRLLVL.

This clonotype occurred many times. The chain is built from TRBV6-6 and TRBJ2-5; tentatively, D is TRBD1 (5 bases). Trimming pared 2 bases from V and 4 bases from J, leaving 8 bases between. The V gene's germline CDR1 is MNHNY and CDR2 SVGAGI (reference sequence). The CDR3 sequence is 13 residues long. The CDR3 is CASSYRRGETQYF. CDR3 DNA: TGTGCCAGCAGTTACCGTAGGGGAGAGACCCAGTACTTC.

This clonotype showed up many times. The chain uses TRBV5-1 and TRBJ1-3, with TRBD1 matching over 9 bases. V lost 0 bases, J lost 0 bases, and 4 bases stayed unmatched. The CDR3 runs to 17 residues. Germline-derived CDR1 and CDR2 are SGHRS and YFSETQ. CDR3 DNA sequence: TGCGCCAGCAGCTTGGAGGGACAGGGACACTCTGGAAACACCATATATTTT. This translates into CASSLEGQGHSGNTIYF.

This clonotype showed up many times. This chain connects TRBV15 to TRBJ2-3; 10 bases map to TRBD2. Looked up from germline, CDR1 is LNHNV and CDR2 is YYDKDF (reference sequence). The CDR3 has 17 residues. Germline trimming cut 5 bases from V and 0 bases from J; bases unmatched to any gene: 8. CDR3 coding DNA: TGTGCCACCAGCGCCTCCGGGACTAGCGCTAGCACAGATACGCAGTATTTT. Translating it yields CATSASGTSASTDTQYF.

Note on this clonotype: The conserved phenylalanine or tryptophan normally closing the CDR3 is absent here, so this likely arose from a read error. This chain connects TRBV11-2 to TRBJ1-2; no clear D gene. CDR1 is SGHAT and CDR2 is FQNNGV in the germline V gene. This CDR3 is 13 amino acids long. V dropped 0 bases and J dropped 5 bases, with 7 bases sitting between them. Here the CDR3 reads CASSLEQLYGYTV. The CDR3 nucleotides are TGTGCCAGCAGCTTAGAACAATTATATGGCTACACCGTC.

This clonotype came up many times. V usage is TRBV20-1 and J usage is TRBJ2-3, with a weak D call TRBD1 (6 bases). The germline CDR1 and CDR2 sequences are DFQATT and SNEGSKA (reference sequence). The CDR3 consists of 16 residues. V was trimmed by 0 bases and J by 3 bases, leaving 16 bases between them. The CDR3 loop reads CSARDGEGVSTDTQYF. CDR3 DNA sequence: TGCAGTGCTAGAGATGGCGAGGGGGTTAGTACAGATACGCAGTATTTT.